One and the same sample provided the 27 T cell receptor beta chains below, sequenced in a study of vaccination effects on CD4 cells after COVID-19. No antigen has been identified for these receptors. It was after approximately 11 days of culture that CD4+ T cells were isolated. This table comes from immunoSEQ multiplex PCR, and its TCRdb copy is limited to in-frame clones, with some not included. This sample has about 50,000 clones, with 70% to 80% found just once. This specimen was CD4+ T cells from PBMCs cultured without peptide, taken before COVID-19 vaccination. Receptors originate from a human donor who received a COVID-19 vaccine.

V is TRBV6-2 or TRBV6-3 and J is TRBJ2-1; TRBD2 matches at 9 bases. Germline assignment: CDR1 MNHEY and CDR2 SVGEGT. The junction had 3 bases not matched to a gene; V was cut back by 5 bases and J by 7 bases. The CDR3 spans 13 residues. CDR3 loop: CASSMLAGNEQFF. The CDR3 DNA follows: TGTGCCAGCAGTATGCTAGCGGGGAATGAGCAGTTCTTC.

The gene calls are TRBV7-9 and TRBJ1-6; 8 nucleotides line up with TRBD1. Germline lookup yields CDR1 SEHNR and CDR2 FQNEAQ (reference sequence). V was pared by 8 bases and J by 0 bases, with 12 bases of the junction left unmatched. This CDR3 has 18 residues. The CDR3 DNA sequence: TGTGCCAGCCGCGTTCCGGGACAGGCTACCTCCTATAATTCACCCCTCCACTTT. Translated, it gives CASRVPGQATSYNSPLHF.

The rearrangement joins TRBV5-1 to TRBJ1-1, with D unclear. CDR1 is SGHRS, CDR2 YFSETQ, per germline. V was shortened by 5 bases and J by 7 bases, with 9 bases between the two germline ends. This CDR3 spans 11 amino acids. The CDR3 bases are TGCGCCAGCAGGGGAGAGGGTGAAGCTTTCTTT. Its translation is CASRGEGEAFF.

V and J are TRBV5-1 and TRBJ1-2, with a tentative D call TRBD1 (6 bases). The germline gives CDR1 SGHRS, CDR2 YFSETQ. This CDR3 region has 14 residues. Trimming took off 4 bases at V and 2 bases at J, with 12 bases between the two ends. The CDR3, as DNA: TGCGCCAGCAGCCCGACAACAGGGAACTATGGCTACACCTTC. It translates to CASSPTTGNYGYTF.

This rearrangement joins TRBV24-1 to TRBJ2-3; D uncertain. This CDR3 comprises 14 residues. The V gene's germline CDR1 is KGHDR and CDR2 SFDVKD. V was clipped by 6 bases and J by 2 bases, with 11 bases between them. This chain's CDR3 is CATSSTAFTDTQYF. The CDR3 DNA is TGTGCCACCAGTTCGACGGCGTTCACAGATACGCAGTATTTT.

The genes are TRBV15 and TRBJ2-7; no clear D. The CDR3 contains 17 residues. Looked up from germline, CDR1 is LNHNV and CDR2 is YYDKDF (reference sequence). V was cut by 0 bases and J by 1 base, with 16 bases left in between. The CDR3 nucleotides read TGTGCCACCAGCAGAGATCAGAACAGCCCGTTATCCTACGAGCAGTACGTC. Translated, it gives CATSRDQNSPLSYEQYV.

The chain carries TRBV7-2 and TRBJ2-2; 14 nucleotides align to TRBD2. The germline V gene has CDR1 SGHTA and CDR2 FQGNSA. V trimming: 5 bases; J trimming: 7 bases; junction bases outside the gene matches: 6. The CDR3 extends over 16 amino acids. The chain's CDR3 is CASSRGLAGADGELFF. In nucleotides, the CDR3 is TGTGCCAGCAGCCGGGGACTAGCGGGGGCGGACGGGGAGCTGTTTTTT.

The chain has TRBV11-2 and TRBJ2-7, with D perhaps TRBD2 (6 bases). Germline V gene lookup returns CDR1 SGHAT and CDR2 FQNNGV. This CDR3 is built from 15 residues. V was trimmed by 3 bases and J by 2 bases, leaving 14 bases between them. The DNA of the CDR3 is TGTGCCAGCAGCTTGGACGGGGGTGATACCTACGAGCAGTACGTC. The encoded protein is CASSLDGGDTYEQYV.

This clone has just a few counts. The V call is TRBV6-2 or TRBV6-3, the J call TRBJ1-2; 8 bases match TRBD1. CDR3 length: 15 residues. Germline-derived CDR1 and CDR2 are MNHEY and SVGEGT. The trim removed 4 bases at V and 7 bases at J, leaving 11 bases unmatched. The DNA for the CDR3 is TGTGCCAGCAGTTCCCCGACGGACAGGGCGGGTGGCTACACCTTC. Protein product: CASSSPTDRAGGYTF.

This clone has just one count. The V gene is TRBV6-5, the J gene TRBJ2-1; weak D call: TRBD2 (6 bases). V shed 8 bases and J shed 1 base, with 12 bases lying between them. The germline V gene has CDR1 MNHEY and CDR2 SVGAGI. The CDR3 spans 14 residues. Here the CDR3 reads CASRRGGSYNEQFF. CDR3 DNA sequence: TGTGCCAGCCGGCGGGGAGGTTCCTACAATGAGCAGTTCTTC.

The chain employs TRBV19 and TRBJ1-5, with 10 bases aligning to TRBD1. This CDR3 is 16 amino acids long. The V segment lost 4 bases and the J segment 7 bases; nucleotides outside the gene matches: 10. Germline CDR1 reads LNHDA; CDR2 reads SQIVND (reference sequence). The CDR3 nucleotides are TGTGCCAGTAGTACCGAACGGACAGGGGGTCAACAGCCCCAGCATTTT. Protein product: CASSTERTGGQQPQHF.

The V call is TRBV6-1, the J call TRBJ2-7; D may be TRBD1 (5 bases). CDR1 and CDR2 from the germline V gene are MNHNS and SASEGT. Trimming shortened V by 0 bases and J by 5 bases, and 5 bases separated the two germline ends. The CDR3 consists of 12 residues. The CDR3 DNA follows: TGTGCCAGCAGTGAAGCGACAGACGAGCAGTACGTC. Translation: CASSEATDEQYV.

The V gene is TRBV5-8, the J gene TRBJ1-1, with 8 bases that match TRBD1. V was pared by 6 bases and J by 4 bases, with 2 bases of the junction left unmatched. The CDR3 totals 12 residues. The germline CDR1 and CDR2 sequences are SGHTS and YDEGEE. CDR3 nucleotides: TGTGCCAGCACCCAGGGGGCCACTGAAGCTTTCTTT. This sequence encodes CASTQGATEAFF.

The J gene is TRBJ2-1, the V gene TRBV7-9, with D possibly matching TRBD1 (7 bases). With 2 bases removed from V and 4 bases from J, the gap between germline ends came to 18 bases. Germline assignment: CDR1 SEHNR and CDR2 FQNEAQ (reference sequence). CDR3 length: 17 residues. CDR3 nucleotides: TGTGCCAGCAGCTTACCGACAGGGAGGTGGGGTTACAATGAGCAGTTCTTC. Encoded protein: CASSLPTGRWGYNEQFF.

The V call is TRBV23-1, the J call TRBJ2-2, with TRBD2 as a possible D gene (6 bases). TRBV23-1 is noted as an ORF with a role that remains uncertain. The CDR3 has 19 amino acids. Trimming stripped 1 base from V and 6 bases from J, with 24 bases between. The CDR3 here is CASSQFIGWRDVEPGELFF. CDR3 in DNA: TGCGCCAGCAGTCAATTTATCGGTTGGAGGGATGTGGAACCCGGGGAGCTGTTTTTT.

The rearrangement links TRBV5-8 to TRBJ2-3; TRBD1 matches 11 bases. Losses at the gene ends were 3 bases for V and 3 bases for J; bases not matched to a gene: 0. The CDR3 loop spans 14 amino acids. In germline, CDR1 is SGHTS, CDR2 YDEGEE. The CDR3 loop is CASSWDRGTDTQYF. CDR3 nucleotides: TGTGCCAGCAGCTGGGACAGGGGGACAGATACGCAGTATTTT.

The chain has TRBV9 and TRBJ2-3; 14 bases map to TRBD2. Per germline, CDR1 SGDLS and CDR2 YYNGEE. CDR3 length: 19 amino acids. With V trimmed by 3 bases and J by 0 bases, 9 bases remained unmatched. The CDR3 DNA reads TGTGCCAGCAGCGCCGGACTAGCGGGGGGCCAAGGTAGCACAGATACGCAGTATTTT. Encoded protein: CASSAGLAGGQGSTDTQYF. The whole variable domain, filled in from reference TRBV9 and TRBJ2-3, reads DSGVTQTPKHLITATGQRVTLRCSPRSGDLSVYWYQQSLDQGLQFLIQYYNGEERAKGNILERFSAQQFPDLHSELNLSSLELGDSALYFCASSAGLAGGQGSTDTQYFGPGTRLTVL.

This rearrangement joins TRBV4-3 to TRBJ1-4, with D hard to call. Trimming stripped 5 bases from V and 3 bases from J, with 10 bases between. The CDR3 loop spans 14 amino acids. Germline lookup yields CDR1 LGHNA and CDR2 YSLEER. The CDR3 DNA sequence: TGCGCCAGCAGCTTCGGACTGTCTAATGAAAAACTGTTTTTT. Encoded protein: CASSFGLSNEKLFF.

This clone is a singleton in its sample. The rearrangement joins TRBV19 to TRBJ1-2; no reliable D call. Germline V CDR1 and CDR2: LNHDA, SQIVND (reference sequence). This CDR3 has 12 residues. CDR3 bases: TGTCCACGTACGGCTCCTAACTATGGCTACACCTTC. Protein: CPRTAPNYGYTF.

The rearrangement links TRBV7-9 to TRBJ2-7; D perhaps matches TRBD1 (6 bases). The CDR3 sequence is 13 residues long. V lost 7 bases and J lost 3, with 13 bases in between. CDR1 is SEHNR, CDR2 FQNEAQ, per germline (reference sequence). CDR3 DNA sequence: TGTGCCAGCACTGCTCAGGGGAGCTACGAGCAGTACGTC. It encodes CASTAQGSYEQYV.

This clone showed up just once. The V and J genes are TRBV5-8 and TRBJ2-3; D possibly corresponds to TRBD2 (7 bases). V was trimmed by 7 bases and J by 1 base, leaving 16 bases between them. CDR1 is SGHTS and CDR2 is YDEGEE in the germline V gene. This CDR3 spans 15 amino acids. Here the CDR3 reads CASPWGGLGTDTQYF. The CDR3 region has the DNA TGTGCCAGCCCCTGGGGGGGGCTTGGCACAGATACGCAGTATTTT. The full variable domain, completed using reference TRBV5-8 and TRBJ2-3, is EAGVTQSPTHLIKTRGQQATLRCSPISGHTSVYWYQQALGLGLQFLLWYDEGEERNRGNFPPRFSGRQFPNYSSELNVNALELEDSALYLCASPWGGLGTDTQYFGPGTRLTVL.

This chain joins TRBV18 and TRBJ2-1; D unresolved. Trimming removed 3 bases from V and 4 bases from J, with 13 bases in between. Per the germline V gene, CDR1 is KGHSH and CDR2 is LQKENI. The CDR3 loop spans 15 amino acids. CDR3 nucleotide sequence: TGTGCCAGCTCACCGAAAGGAAACCTTTACAATGAGCAGTTCTTC. This translates into CASSPKGNLYNEQFF.

This chain uses TRBV6-1 with TRBJ1-2; D is uncertain. CDR3 size: 16 residues. CDR1 MNHNS and CDR2 SASEGT come from the germline V gene. Trimming took 3 bases from V and 0 from J, leaving 14 bases between them. CDR3 amino acids: CASSDNRQSANYGYTF. The CDR3 DNA reads TGTGCCAGCAGTGATAATCGCCAGTCAGCTAACTATGGCTACACCTTC.

The chain is built from TRBV6-5 and TRBJ1-1, with TRBD1 matching over 7 bases. CDR3 size: 15 residues. Germline CDR1 is MNHEY and CDR2 is SVGAGI. After removal of 4 bases from V and 4 bases from J, the junction contained 9 bases not matched to a gene. CDR3 protein: CASSLTGNLFTEAFF. CDR3 nucleotides: TGTGCCAGCAGTTTGACAGGGAATCTGTTCACTGAAGCTTTCTTT.

This chain connects TRBV4-3 to TRBJ2-3, with no clear D. Germline V gene lookup returns CDR1 LGHNA and CDR2 YSLEER. The length of the CDR3 is 16 residues. V was pared by 4 bases and J by 0 bases, with 14 bases between. This CDR3 reads CASSRTLPPSTDTQYF. CDR3 DNA: TGCGCCAGCAGCCGGACCCTACCACCTAGCACAGATACGCAGTATTTT.

This clone has only one observation. The chain has TRBV9 and TRBJ2-2; unclear D gene. The germline V and J ends were trimmed by 4 bases and 1 base, with 5 bases remaining between them. Per the germline V gene, CDR1 is SGDLS and CDR2 is YYNGEE. The length of the CDR3 is 13 residues. CDR3 region: CASSTWNTGELFF. The CDR3 coding sequence is TGTGCCAGCAGCACTTGGAACACCGGGGAGCTGTTTTTT.

The V call is TRBV2, the J call TRBJ2-1; D not certain. Deletions cut 8 bases from V and 8 bases from J, with 13 bases between. Looked up from germline, CDR1 is SNHLY and CDR2 is FYNNEI. This CDR3 has 12 residues. In nucleotides, the CDR3 is TGTGCCAGCGCGGTTGAACGGGATGAGCAGTTCTTC. Protein product: CASAVERDEQFF. Supplemented by reference TRBV2 and TRBJ2-1, the full variable domain reads EPEVTQTPSHQVTQMGQEVILRCVPISNHLYFYWYRQILGQKVEFLVSFYNNEISEKSEIFDDQFSVERPDGSNFTLKIRSTKLEDSAMYFCASAVERDEQFFGPGTRLTVL.